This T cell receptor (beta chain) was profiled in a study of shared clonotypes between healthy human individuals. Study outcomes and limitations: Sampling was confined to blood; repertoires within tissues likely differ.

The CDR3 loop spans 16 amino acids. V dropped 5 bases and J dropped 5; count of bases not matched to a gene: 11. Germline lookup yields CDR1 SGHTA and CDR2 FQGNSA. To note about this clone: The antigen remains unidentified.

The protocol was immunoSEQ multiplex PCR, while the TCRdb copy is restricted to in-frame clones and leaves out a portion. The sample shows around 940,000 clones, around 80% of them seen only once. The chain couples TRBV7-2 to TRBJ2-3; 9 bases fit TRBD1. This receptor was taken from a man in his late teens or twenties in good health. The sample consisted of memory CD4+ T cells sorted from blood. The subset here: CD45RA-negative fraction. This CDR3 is CASSRALGTGLDTQYF. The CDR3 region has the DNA TGTGCCAGCAGCCGGGCCCTTGGGACAGGGTTAGATACGCAGTATTTT.